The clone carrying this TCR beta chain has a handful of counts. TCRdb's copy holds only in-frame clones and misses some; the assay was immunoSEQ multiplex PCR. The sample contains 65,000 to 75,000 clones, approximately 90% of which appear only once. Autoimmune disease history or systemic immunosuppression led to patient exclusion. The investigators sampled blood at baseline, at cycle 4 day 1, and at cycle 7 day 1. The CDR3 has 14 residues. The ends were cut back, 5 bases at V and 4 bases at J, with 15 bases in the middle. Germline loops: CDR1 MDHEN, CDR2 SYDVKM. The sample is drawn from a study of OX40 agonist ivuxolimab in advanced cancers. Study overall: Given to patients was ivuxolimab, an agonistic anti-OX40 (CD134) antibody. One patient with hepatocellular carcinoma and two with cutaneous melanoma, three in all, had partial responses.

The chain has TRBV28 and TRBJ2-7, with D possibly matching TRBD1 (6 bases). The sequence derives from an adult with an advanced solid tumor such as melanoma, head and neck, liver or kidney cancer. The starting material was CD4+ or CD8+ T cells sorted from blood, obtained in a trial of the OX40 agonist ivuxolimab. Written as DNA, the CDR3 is TGTGCCAGCAGTGAACAGGGACGGACTTACGAGCAGTACTTC. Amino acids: CASSEQGRTYEQYF.